This TCR beta chain is from a study of cytomegalovirus exposure and HLA in healthy donors. Notes on this clone: Its antigen is unknown.

Use of 60 Vbeta and 13 Jbeta primers characterized the PCR. Method: immunoSEQ multiplex PCR; TCRdb's copy keeps in-frame clones and lacks some. The table records 160,000 or so clones, approximately 80% of them present only once. This CDR3 has 14 residues. The V end lost 0 bases, the J end lost 7 bases, and 13 bases lay between the germline ends. From germline, CDR1 is MNHEY and CDR2 SVGAGI. All donors participated as healthy donors of bone marrow. At the time of sampling, donors were nominally healthy, though unrecorded immune exposures were likely. Notes on the study in general: The dataset shows that most TCR sequences were rare, while some public TCRs occurred in many donors. The study dropped some indistinguishable V segments, TRBV6-2 and TRBV6-3 among them.

This TCR was recovered from a young man in good health and CMV-seropositive. Sequenced sample: PBMCs. The J gene is TRBJ2-7, the V gene TRBV6-5; TRBD2 might be the D (7 bases). CDR3 sequence (DNA): TGTGCCAGCAGTTACTCGAAAGGGAGGGGGGAGCAGTACTTC. Translating gives CASSYSKGRGEQYF.